This T cell receptor beta chain is drawn from a study of OX40 agonist ivuxolimab in advanced cancers. Study-level background: Patients treated during dose escalation were battling hepatocellular carcinoma, melanoma, renal cell or head and neck cancer. Overall study results and limits: CD4+ and CD8+ T cells in blood underwent clonal expansion by week 6 at 0.1 to 3.0 mg/kg.

Patients with autoimmune history or systemic immunosuppression were excluded. Profiling relied on immunoSEQ multiplex PCR, and the TCRdb table lists in-frame clones only, not all of them. The sample includes about 77,000 clones, 85% to 90% seen only once; the top ten take approximately 2.3%. Comments on this clone: Its target is unknown.

This TCR was recovered from an adult with an advanced solid tumor such as melanoma, head and neck, liver or kidney cancer. The source was CD4+ or CD8+ T cells sorted from blood, collected in a trial of the OX40 agonist ivuxolimab.

The DNA for the CDR3 is TGTGCCAGCAGCTTCGTATCGGGCGAGCAGTACTTC. This encodes CASSFVSGEQYF. This chain uses TRBV7-2 with TRBJ2-7; D ambiguous. The V gene's germline CDR1 is SGHTA and CDR2 FQGNSA. V was clipped by 3 bases and J by 6 bases, with 9 bases between them. The CDR3 covers 12 residues.